The sequence of this TCR beta chain was determined in a study of tumor and adjacent non-tumor tissue in lung cancer. This clonotype showed up just a few times. What it binds is unknown. A read error is possible here, since a much larger clone lies one base away. The template was RNA from unsorted bulk tissue. Study observations and caveats: In normal lung, the top 100 clones were significantly more dominant than in tumor. Compared with tumor, normal lung showed significantly lower TCR diversity.

Three rounds of nested PCR, following a modified ARM-PCR protocol, produced the TCRbeta library. Each CDR3 protein is one row after TCRdb ran MiXCR on the multiplex PCR reads. The repertoire has 75,000 to 100,000 distinct CDR3 sequences, about 72% of them found once; the top ten carry roughly 18%. The sequenced sample consisted of lung tumor tissue. This clonotype was sampled from a man aged 55 to 69 with non-small cell lung cancer.

For the CDR3, the DNA is TGTGCCAGCAGTTCACAGGGGGCAGATACTGAAGCTTTCTTT. Its protein product is CASSSQGADTEAFF. V usage is TRBV6-5 and J usage is TRBJ1-1; the match to TRBD1 covers 9 bases. This CDR3 is 14 amino acids long. With V trimmed by 4 bases and J by 5 bases, 5 bases remained unmatched. Germline CDR1 is MNHEY and CDR2 is SVGAGI.